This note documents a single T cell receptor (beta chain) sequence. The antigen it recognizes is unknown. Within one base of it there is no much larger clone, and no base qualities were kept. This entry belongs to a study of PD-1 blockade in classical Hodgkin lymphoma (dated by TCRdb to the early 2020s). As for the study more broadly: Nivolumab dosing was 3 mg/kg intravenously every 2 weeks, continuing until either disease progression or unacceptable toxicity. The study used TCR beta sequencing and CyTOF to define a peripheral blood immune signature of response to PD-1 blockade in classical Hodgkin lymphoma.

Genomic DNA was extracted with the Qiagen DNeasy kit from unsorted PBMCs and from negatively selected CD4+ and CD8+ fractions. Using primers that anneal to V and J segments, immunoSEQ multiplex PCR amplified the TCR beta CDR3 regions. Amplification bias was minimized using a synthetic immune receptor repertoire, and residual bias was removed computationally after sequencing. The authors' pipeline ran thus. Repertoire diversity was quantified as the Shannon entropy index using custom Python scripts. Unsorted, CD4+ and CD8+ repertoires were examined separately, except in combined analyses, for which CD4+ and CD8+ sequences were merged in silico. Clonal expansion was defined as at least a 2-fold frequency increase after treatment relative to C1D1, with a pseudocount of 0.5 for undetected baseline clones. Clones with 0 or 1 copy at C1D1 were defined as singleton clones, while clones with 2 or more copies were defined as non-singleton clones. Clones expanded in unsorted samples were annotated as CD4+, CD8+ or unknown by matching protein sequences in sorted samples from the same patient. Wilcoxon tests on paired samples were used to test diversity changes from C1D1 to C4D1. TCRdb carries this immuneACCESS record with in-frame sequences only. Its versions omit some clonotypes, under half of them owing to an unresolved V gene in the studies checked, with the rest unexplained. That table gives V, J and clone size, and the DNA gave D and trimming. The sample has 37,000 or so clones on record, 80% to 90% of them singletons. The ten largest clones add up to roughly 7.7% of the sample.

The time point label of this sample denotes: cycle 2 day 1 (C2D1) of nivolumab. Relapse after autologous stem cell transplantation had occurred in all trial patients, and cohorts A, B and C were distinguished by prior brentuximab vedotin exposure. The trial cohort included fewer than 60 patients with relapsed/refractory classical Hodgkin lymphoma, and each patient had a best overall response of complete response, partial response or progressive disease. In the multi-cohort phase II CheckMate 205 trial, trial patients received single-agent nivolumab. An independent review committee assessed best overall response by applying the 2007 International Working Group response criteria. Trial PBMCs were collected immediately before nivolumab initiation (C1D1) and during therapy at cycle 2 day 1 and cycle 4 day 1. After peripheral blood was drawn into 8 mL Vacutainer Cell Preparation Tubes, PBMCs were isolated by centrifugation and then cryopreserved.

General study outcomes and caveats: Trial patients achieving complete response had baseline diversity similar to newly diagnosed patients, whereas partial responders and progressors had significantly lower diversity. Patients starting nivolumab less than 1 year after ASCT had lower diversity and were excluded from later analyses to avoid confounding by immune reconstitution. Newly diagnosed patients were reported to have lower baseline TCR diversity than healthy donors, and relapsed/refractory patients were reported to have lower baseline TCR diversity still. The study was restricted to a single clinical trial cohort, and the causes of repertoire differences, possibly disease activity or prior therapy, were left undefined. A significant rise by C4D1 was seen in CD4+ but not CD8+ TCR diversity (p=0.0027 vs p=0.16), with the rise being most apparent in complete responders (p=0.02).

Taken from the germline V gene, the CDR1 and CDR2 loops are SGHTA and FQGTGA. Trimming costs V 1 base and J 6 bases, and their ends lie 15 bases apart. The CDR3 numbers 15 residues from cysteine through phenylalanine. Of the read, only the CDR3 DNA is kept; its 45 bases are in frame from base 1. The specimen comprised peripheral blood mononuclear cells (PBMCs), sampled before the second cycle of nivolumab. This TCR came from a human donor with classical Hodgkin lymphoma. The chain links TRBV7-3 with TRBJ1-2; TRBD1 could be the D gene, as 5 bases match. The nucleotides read TGTGCCAGCAGCTTAATGGGACCGAGCACACATGGCTACACCTTC. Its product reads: CASSLMGPSTHGYTF.